Each of the 19 T cell receptor beta chains below was sequenced from the same sample in a study of beta chain features in type 1 diabetes. Investigators reverse transcribed all isolated RNA, so they sequenced expressed TCRB transcripts. Data came from immunoSEQ multiplex PCR; TCRdb stores just in-frame clones and leaves some out. The repertoire holds 350,000 to 450,000 clones, roughly 16% seen once, with approximately 0.019% in the top ten. The sample consisted of naive CD4+ T cells from blood. The receptor source for this set is a woman under 30 in good health.

The chain uses TRBV7-2 and TRBJ1-5, with D perhaps matching TRBD1 (5 bases). Trimming shortened V by 1 base and J by 2 bases, and 6 bases separated the two germline ends. This CDR3 spans 14 amino acids. The V gene's germline CDR1 is SGHTA and CDR2 FQGNSA. CDR3 in DNA: TGTGCCAGCAGCTTAGTACAGGGCAATCAGCCCCAGCATTTT. It encodes CASSLVQGNQPQHF.

The chain has TRBV27 and TRBJ1-1; 9 bases agree with TRBD1. The CDR3 sequence is 14 residues long. The ends lost 8 bases at V and 1 base at J; junction bases unmatched: 5. CDR1 is MNHEY and CDR2 is SMNVEV in the germline V gene (reference sequence). Written as DNA, the CDR3 is TGTGCCAGCTGGCAACAGGGGGCGAACACTGAAGCTTTCTTT. Its translation: CASWQQGANTEAFF.

V usage is TRBV7-9 and J usage is TRBJ2-5, with D unclear. Germline loops: CDR1 SEHNR, CDR2 FQNEAQ (reference sequence). The CDR3 is 15 amino acids. Trimming shortened V by 1 base and J by 5 bases, and 14 bases separated the two germline ends. The CDR3 region has the DNA TGTGCCAGCAGCTTAGATGACTTCCTCCGGGAGACCCAGTACTTC. It specifies CASSLDDFLRETQYF. The whole variable domain, remainder taken from reference TRBV7-9 and TRBJ2-5, is DTGVSQNPRHKITKRGQNVTFRCDPISEHNRLYWYRQTLGQGPEFLTYFQNEAQLEKSRLLSDRFSAERPKGSFSTLEIQRTEQGDSAMYLCASSLDDFLRETQYFGPGTRLLVL.

The chain has TRBV14 and TRBJ2-1; maybe TRBD1 (5 bases). In germline, CDR1 is SGHDN, CDR2 FVKESK. This CDR3 spans 13 amino acids. The V end lost 4 bases, the J end lost 8 bases, and 12 bases lay between the germline ends. Written as DNA, the CDR3 is TGTGCCAGCAGCCTAGCCGCAGGGCATGAGCAGTTCTTC. Amino acids: CASSLAAGHEQFF.

The chain carries TRBV5-1 and TRBJ1-1, with TRBD1 matching over 9 bases. V shed 6 bases and J 5 bases; nucleotides not matched to a gene: 11. Germline CDR1 is SGHRS and CDR2 is YFSETQ. The CDR3 extends over 15 amino acids. The CDR3 DNA sequence: TGCGCCAGCAAGGTACCGGGACAGGGTCGGACTGAAGCTTTCTTT. It specifies CASKVPGQGRTEAFF.

The CDR3 spells CASSPGLQNTEAFF. CDR3 nucleotides: TGTGCCAGCAGCCCCGGACTACAGAACACTGAAGCTTTCTTT. The rearrangement links TRBV7-9 to TRBJ1-1, with D hard to call. The CDR3 has 14 residues. Germline CDR1 is SEHNR and CDR2 is FQNEAQ (reference sequence). The ends were cut back, 5 bases at V and 1 base at J, with 11 bases in the middle. Combining the CDR3 with reference TRBV7-9 and TRBJ1-1 gives the whole variable domain DTGVSQNPRHKITKRGQNVTFRCDPISEHNRLYWYRQTLGQGPEFLTYFQNEAQLEKSRLLSDRFSAERPKGSFSTLEIQRTEQGDSAMYLCASSPGLQNTEAFFGQGTRLTVV.

There are a few counts of this clone. The chain carries TRBV28 and TRBJ1-5; D call uncertain. Per the germline V gene, CDR1 is MDHEN and CDR2 is SYDVKM. Trimming shortened V by 11 bases and J by 0 bases, and 14 bases separated the two germline ends. The CDR3 is 14 amino acids. CDR3 coding DNA: TGTGCCGGCCACTCAGGTTATAGCAATCAGCCCCAGCATTTT. Residues: CAGHSGYSNQPQHF. The entire variable domain, with the rest obtained from reference TRBV28 and TRBJ1-5, is as follows: DVKVTQSSRYLVKRTGEKVFLECVQDMDHENMFWYRQDPGLGLRLIYFSYDVKMKEKGDIPEGYSVSREKKERFSLILESASTNQTSMYLCAGHSGYSNQPQHFGDGTRLSIL.

The chain is built from TRBV4-1 and TRBJ2-7; no clear D. CDR1 and CDR2 (germline): MGHRA, YSYEKL. The CDR3 is 12 residues long. Trimming removed 1 base from V and 3 bases from J, with 4 bases in between. The CDR3 loop is CASSQGHYEQYF. The CDR3 DNA sequence: TGCGCCAGCAGCCAAGGACACTACGAGCAGTACTTC.

This clone was seen only a few times. This rearrangement joins TRBV4-1 to TRBJ2-1; tentative D call: TRBD2 (6 bases). The germline CDR1 and CDR2 sequences are MGHRA and YSYEKL. Between the trimmed V and J ends, which lost 0 bases and 4 bases, there was a span of 13 bases. CDR3 length: 16 amino acids. The CDR3 region has the DNA TGCGCCAGCAGCCAAGACACAGCGGGTCAGTACAATGAGCAGTTCTTC. The encoded protein is CASSQDTAGQYNEQFF.

In this sample, this clone turned up a few times. This chain uses TRBV4-3 with TRBJ2-1; D possibly corresponds to TRBD2 (6 bases). The germline V and J ends were trimmed by 0 bases and 1 base, with 16 bases remaining between them. The CDR3 contains 18 residues. Germline assignment: CDR1 LGHNA and CDR2 YSLEER. The CDR3, as DNA: TGCGCCAGCAGCCAAGATTTAACCGGGAGTGGGTCCTACAATGAGCAGTTCTTC. It specifies CASSQDLTGSGSYNEQFF.

This clone was seen a few times. The chain is built from TRBV15 and TRBJ2-1; D uncertain. Deletions cut 1 base from V and 0 bases from J, with 13 bases between. The CDR3 extends over 17 amino acids. CDR1 and CDR2 (germline): LNHNV, YYDKDF (reference sequence). The CDR3 nucleotides read TGTGCCACCAGCAGAGTAACAATTCGGAGCTCCTACAATGAGCAGTTCTTC. Translating gives CATSRVTIRSSYNEQFF.

This chain links TRBV7-9 with TRBJ2-1; tentatively, D is TRBD2 (6 bases). V gave up 2 bases and J gave up 15 bases, with 20 bases separating them. The CDR3 covers 14 residues. CDR1 is SEHNR, CDR2 FQNEAQ, per germline (reference sequence). CDR3 residues: CASSLRDSVRWSFF. The CDR3 DNA reads TGTGCCAGCAGCTTAAGGGACTCGGTCAGGTGGTCGTTCTTC.

The chain employs TRBV7-9 and TRBJ1-1; D may be TRBD1 (6 bases). Trimming stripped 5 bases from V and 11 bases from J, with 12 bases between. The germline V gene has CDR1 SEHNR and CDR2 FQNEAQ (reference sequence). The CDR3 extends over 11 amino acids. CDR3 region: CASSPTGQAFF. CDR3 nucleotides: TGTGCCAGCAGCCCTACAGGACAGGCTTTCTTT.

The rearrangement links TRBV7-9 to TRBJ2-7; TRBD2 aligns across 9 bases. In germline, CDR1 is SEHNR, CDR2 FQNEAQ (reference sequence). CDR3 length: 14 amino acids. The V segment lost 5 bases and the J segment 5 bases; nucleotides outside the gene matches: 7. DNA of the CDR3: TGTGCCAGCAGCCTTAGCGGGAGTCCCGACGAGCAGTACTTC. This codes for CASSLSGSPDEQYF.

This chain uses TRBV6-5 with TRBJ1-2, with D perhaps TRBD1 (5 bases). The V gene's germline CDR1 is MNHEY and CDR2 SVGAGI. The V end lost 7 bases, the J end lost 0 bases, and 9 bases lay between the germline ends. This CDR3 region has 13 residues. CDR3 in DNA: TGTGCCAGCATCGGAGGGGCTAACTATGGCTACACCTTC. It translates to CASIGGANYGYTF.

In its sample, this clone was seen a few times. V and J are TRBV14 and TRBJ2-4; TRBD1 agrees at 9 bases. The CDR3 sequence is 17 residues long. The germline CDR1 and CDR2 sequences are SGHDN and FVKESK. V gave up 4 bases and J gave up 1 base; unmatched junction bases: 8. DNA of the CDR3: TGTGCCAGCAGCCCAGGACAGGGGATGGGGGCCAAAAACATTCAGTACTTC. Translation: CASSPGQGMGAKNIQYF.

This chain uses TRBV5-1 with TRBJ2-7; D gene uncertain. Trimming stripped 4 bases from V and 0 bases from J, with 17 bases between. The CDR3 is 16 residues long. In germline, CDR1 is SGHRS, CDR2 YFSETQ. The CDR3, as DNA: TGCGCCAGCAGCGTTGGGCTTCGTTGGCTCTCCTACGAGCAGTACTTC. Translation gives CASSVGLRWLSYEQYF.

A few counts support this clone. J is TRBJ2-4 and V is TRBV23-1; a possible D gene is TRBD2 (5 bases). TRBV23-1 is an ORF; its function is uncertain. The CDR3 has 16 residues. V lost 0 bases, J lost 2 bases, and 11 bases lay in between. The CDR3 reads CASSQSMEDSKNIQYF. CDR3 DNA: TGCGCCAGCAGTCAATCGATGGAGGACTCCAAAAACATTCAGTACTTC.

The CDR3, as DNA: TGTGCCAGCAGCTTTTCCGGGACAGGGGACAATGAGCAGTTCTTC. The encoded protein is CASSFSGTGDNEQFF. The gene calls are TRBV7-9 and TRBJ2-1, with 10 bases fitting TRBD1. CDR1 and CDR2 (germline): SEHNR, FQNEAQ (reference sequence). V gave up 3 bases and J gave up 5 bases; unmatched junction bases: 4. The length of the CDR3 is 15 residues.